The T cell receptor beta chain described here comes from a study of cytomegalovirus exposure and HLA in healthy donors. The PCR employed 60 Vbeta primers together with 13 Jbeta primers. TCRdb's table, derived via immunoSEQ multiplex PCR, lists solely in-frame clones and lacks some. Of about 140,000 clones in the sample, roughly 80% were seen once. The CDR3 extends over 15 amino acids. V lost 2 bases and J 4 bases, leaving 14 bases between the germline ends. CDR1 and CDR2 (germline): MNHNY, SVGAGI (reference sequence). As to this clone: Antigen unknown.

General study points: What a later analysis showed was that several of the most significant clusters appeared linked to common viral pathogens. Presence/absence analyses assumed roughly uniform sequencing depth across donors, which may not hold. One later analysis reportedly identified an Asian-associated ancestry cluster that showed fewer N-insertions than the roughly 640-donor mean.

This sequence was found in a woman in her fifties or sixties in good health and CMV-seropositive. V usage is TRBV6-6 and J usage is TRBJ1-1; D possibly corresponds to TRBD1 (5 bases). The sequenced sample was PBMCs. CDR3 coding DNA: TGTGCCAGCAGTTACCGCTACGGGAGGGGCACTGAAGCTTTCTTT. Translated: CASSYRYGRGTEAFF.